Below are 12 T cell receptor beta chains sequenced from a single sample in a study of blood T cells in healthy people across ages. For the second PCR, which ran for roughly 6 to 11 cycles, a sample-barcoded 5' primer and a J-beta primer mix were used. MiXCR, run by TCRdb on the 5' RACE reads, gives a single entry per CDR3 protein. The repertoire holds 1.5 million to 2 million distinct CDR3 sequences, with around 40% as singletons. The sequencing input was blood. These receptors all stem from a human donor in good health.

The chain joins TRBV29-1 to TRBJ1-2; D is perhaps TRBD1 (5 bases). The CDR3 has 13 amino acids. V lost 3 bases and J 0 bases, leaving 8 bases between the germline ends. The germline V gene has CDR1 SQVTM and CDR2 ANQGSEA. The CDR3 loop is CSVEGGSNYGYTF. CDR3 nucleotide sequence: TGCAGCGTTGAGGGGGGATCTAACTATGGCTACACCTTC.

Only a few counts were recorded for this clonotype. This chain uses TRBV6-5 with TRBJ1-3, with 9 bases fitting TRBD1. With V trimmed by 2 bases and J by 2 bases, 10 bases remained unmatched. CDR1 and CDR2 (germline): MNHEY, SVGAGI. This CDR3 has 18 residues. Here the CDR3 DNA reads TGTGCCAGCAGTTACGGCCAGGGACAGGGAAAGGCTGGAAACACCATATATTTT. It yields the protein CASSYGQGQGKAGNTIYF.

This clonotype was picked up many times. The chain carries TRBV29-1 and TRBJ2-1; TRBD1 matches 7 bases. Germline V gene lookup returns CDR1 SQVTM and CDR2 ANQGSEA. The CDR3 spans 12 residues. V lost 4 bases, J lost 6 bases, and 3 bases stayed unmatched. The CDR3: CSVGAGGNEQFF. For the CDR3, the DNA is TGCAGCGTTGGTGCAGGGGGCAATGAGCAGTTCTTC.

This sequence joins TRBV6-5 and TRBJ2-5; a possible D gene is TRBD1 (6 bases). The CDR3 is 14 amino acids. The V end lost 0 bases, the J end lost 11 bases, and 16 bases lay between the germline ends. Germline CDR1 and CDR2: MNHEY and SVGAGI. The CDR3 reads CASSYSQDSYGQYF. CDR3 DNA sequence: TGTGCCAGCAGTTACTCTCAGGACAGCTACGGGCAGTACTTC.

The chain carries TRBV20-1 and TRBJ2-1, with 15 bases fitting TRBD2. The J call could be wrong; TRBJ2-7 is a better fit for the DNA end. Germline V gives CDR1 DFQATT, CDR2 SNEGSKA (reference sequence). There are 15 residues in the CDR3. CDR3 bases: TGCAGTGCTGCACCGGGGACTAGCGGGGGGTACGAGCAGTACTTC. Its translation is CSAAPGTSGGYEQYF.

The chain combines TRBV7-2 with TRBJ1-2, with 8 bases identical to TRBD1. CDR1 and CDR2 (germline): SGHTA, FQGNSA. Unmatched junction bases numbered 10, after V lost 5 bases and J lost 8 bases. This CDR3 has 14 residues. For the CDR3, the DNA is TGTGCCAGCAGCCCCCGCGGACAGGGAAGAGGCTACACCTTC. As protein: CASSPRGQGRGYTF.

The genes are TRBV20-1 and TRBJ1-1; 7 bases line up with TRBD1. Germline V gene data show CDR1 as DFQATT and CDR2 as SNEGSKA (reference sequence). Trimming at V came to 6 bases and at J to 5 bases, leaving 9 bases not matched to a gene. This CDR3 is 13 amino acids long. CDR3 in DNA: TGCAGTGCAAGGTGGGAGACAGGGACTGAAGCTTTCTTT. Translated, it gives CSARWETGTEAFF.

This clonotype was observed a few times. The chain is built from TRBV7-6 and TRBJ1-1, with TRBD1 as a possible D gene (6 bases). The CDR3 consists of 13 residues. CDR1 SGHVS and CDR2 FNYEAQ come from the germline V gene. With 7 bases removed from V and 1 base from J, the gap between germline ends came to 10 bases. CDR3 sequence: CASTEQGNTEAFF. CDR3 DNA: TGTGCCAGCACCGAACAGGGGAACACTGAAGCTTTCTTT.

The rearrangement uses TRBV7-2 and TRBJ2-2, with D possibly being TRBD2 (6 bases). V gave up 3 bases and J gave up 4 bases, with 12 bases separating them. Germline loops: CDR1 SGHTA, CDR2 FQGNSA. This CDR3 has 15 amino acids. The CDR3 is CASSFRGTPTGELFF. As DNA, the CDR3 is TGTGCCAGCAGCTTCCGGGGGACTCCCACCGGGGAGCTGTTTTTT.

This rearrangement joins TRBV12-3 or TRBV12-4 to TRBJ2-7, with unresolved D. This CDR3 is 14 amino acids long. The germline V and J ends were trimmed by 5 bases and 0 bases, with 11 bases remaining between them. DNA for the CDR3: TGTGCCAGCAGTCAAAGGGTGGGCTCCTACGAGCAGTACTTC. Translation: CASSQRVGSYEQYF.

The gene calls are TRBV18 and TRBJ1-5; D perhaps matches TRBD1 (6 bases). The V end was cut by 6 bases, the J end by 5 bases, with 17 bases between. Looked up from germline, CDR1 is KGHSH and CDR2 is LQKENI. The length of the CDR3 is 15 residues. The CDR3 DNA reads as TGTGCCAGCTCGCCAGAACAGGGCGGGTATCAGCCCCAGCATTTT. Translating it yields CASSPEQGGYQPQHF.

The CDR3 sequence is CASAQYLMTSGGSGELFF. In nucleotides, the CDR3 is TGTGCCAGCGCGCAATACCTAATGACTAGCGGGGGGTCCGGGGAGCTGTTTTTT. The rearrangement links TRBV7-2 to TRBJ2-2; TRBD2 matches 13 bases. Unmatched junction bases numbered 15, after V lost 8 bases and J lost 6 bases. In germline, CDR1 is SGHTA, CDR2 FQGNSA. The CDR3 is made up of 18 amino acids.